These 21 T cell receptor beta chains came from one sample sequenced in a study of CD8+CD57+ T cells in acquired aplastic anemia (dated by TCRdb to between 2017 and 2018). Expansion of CD8+CD57+ cells had been shown by flow cytometry in the patients chosen for sequencing. The data were produced on an Illumina HiSeq 2000. Genomic DNA was used as template for profiling of TCR beta VDJ combinations and CDR3 sequences. The raw public data were reprocessed by TCRdb itself: fastp quality trimming at Q25, MiXCR clonotype calling, in-frame beta chains only. Rows are unified per CDR3 protein, each entry keeping the most common DNA and genes. Counted in this sample were approximately 170,000 distinct CDR3 sequences; about 45% of them appeared once. In total, the top ten clones hold 3.2% of the sample. The sample taken for sequencing was sorted CD4+, CD8+, or CD8+CD57+ T cells (not recorded which) from PBMCs. The source of these receptors is a human donor with aplastic anemia.

A word on this clonotype: A read error may be the cause here, since a much bigger clone is one base away. This is likely a read error, given that the CDR3 carries no conserved phenylalanine or tryptophan at its end. Written as DNA, the CDR3 is TGTGCCAGCAGTCAGTCCCATGAGCAGTTCCTC. Translated, it gives CASSQSHEQFL. This chain connects TRBV6-1 to TRBJ2-1; the D is unclear. The germline CDR1 and CDR2 sequences are MNHNS and SASEGT. The V gene lost 5 bases and the J gene lost 8 bases, with 7 bases spanning the gap. CDR3 length equals 11 residues.

This clonotype was observed a handful of times. The V call is TRBV24-1, the J call TRBJ1-5, with 7 positions matching TRBD1. This CDR3 spans 14 amino acids. Germline assignment: CDR1 KGHDR and CDR2 SFDVKD. Germline trimming cut 7 bases from V and 9 bases from J; bases unmatched to any gene: 11. CDR3 amino acids: CATRGTVDWRPQHF. CDR3 nucleotides: TGTGCCACCAGGGGGACAGTAGATTGGAGGCCCCAGCATTTT.

This clonotype was seen at least ten times. The chain uses TRBV11-2 and TRBJ2-3; TRBD2 agrees at 15 bases. The CDR3 consists of 17 residues. V trimming: 1 base; J trimming: 2 bases; junction bases outside the gene matches: 1. Looked up from germline, CDR1 is SGHAT and CDR2 is FQNNGV. The DNA of the CDR3 is TGTGCCAGCAGCTTAGGGACTAGCGGGGGGGCCACAGATACGCAGTATTTT. This sequence encodes CASSLGTSGGATDTQYF.

Worth noting for this clonotype: Just one base apart from a much larger clone, this may be a read error. The chain joins TRBV6-1 to TRBJ1-1, with a weak D call TRBD1 (6 bases). This CDR3 is built from 15 residues. The germline V and J ends were trimmed by 7 bases and 7 bases, with 22 bases remaining between them. From germline, CDR1 is MNHNS and CDR2 SASEGT. CDR3: CASNLLGGPSGEAFF. CDR3 DNA sequence: TGTGCCAGCAACTTGCTTGGGGGGCCGTCAGGTGAAGCTTTCTTT.

Comment on this clonotype: A read error may explain this, as a much larger clone is one base away. The chain employs TRBV5-4 and TRBJ2-1; 8 bases map to TRBD2. The CDR3 sequence is 15 residues long. The germline V gene has CDR1 SGHNT and CDR2 YYREEE (reference sequence). CDR3 sequence: CASSWGSGTYSEQFF. As DNA, the CDR3 is TGTGCCAGCAGCTGGGGTAGCGGGACTTACAGTGAGCAGTTCTTC.

In this sample, this clonotype turned up many times. The chain uses TRBV5-1 and TRBJ2-5, with TRBD2 matching 10 bases. The germline CDR1 and CDR2 sequences are SGHRS and YFSETQ. The CDR3 has 16 amino acids. The V gene end was trimmed by 4 bases and the J gene end by 2 bases; junction bases not matched to a gene: 8. CDR3 in amino acids: CASSPGLAASQETQYF. In nucleotides, the CDR3 is TGCGCCAGCAGCCCAGGACTAGCGGCCTCACAAGAGACCCAGTACTTC.

This clonotype was counted between two and nine times. A read error may account for a junction end that differs from germline. The chain has TRBV9 and TRBJ1-1, with a weak D call TRBD1 (5 bases). This CDR3 contains 14 residues. The V gene's germline CDR1 is SGDLS and CDR2 YYNGEE. The CDR3 is CASSARQLNTEAFF. For the CDR3, the DNA is TGTGCCAGCAGCGCGAGACAGCTGAACACTGAGGCTTTCTTT. The variable domain in full, with the rest retrieved from reference TRBV9 and TRBJ1-1, is DSGVTQTPKHLITATGQRVTLRCSPRSGDLSVYWYQQSLDQGLQFLIQYYNGEERAKGNILERFSAQQFPDLHSELNLSSLELGDSALYFCASSARQLNTEAFFGQGTRLTVV.

This clonotype was counted ten times or more. V and J are TRBV5-1 and TRBJ2-3, with unresolved D. The V gene's germline CDR1 is SGHRS and CDR2 YFSETQ. Trimming stripped 5 bases from V and 3 bases from J, with 13 bases between. The CDR3 loop spans 14 amino acids. CDR3 in amino acids: CASRSQVGTDTQYF. CDR3 nucleotides: TGCGCCAGCAGGAGTCAGGTGGGGACAGATACGCAGTATTTT.

This clonotype was seen repeatedly, ten times or more. V and J are TRBV20-1 and TRBJ1-1; TRBD1 agrees at 10 bases. CDR1 DFQATT and CDR2 SNEGSKA come from the germline V gene (reference sequence). With 5 bases clipped from V and 4 bases from J, the junction kept 1 base outside the gene matches. This CDR3 is 12 amino acids long. CDR3 nucleotide sequence: TGCAGTGCTTGGACAGGGGGCACTGAAGCTTTCTTT. It yields the protein CSAWTGGTEAFF.

There are a few counts of this clonotype. The chain employs TRBV5-1 and TRBJ2-7; D gene ambiguous. In germline, CDR1 is SGHRS, CDR2 YFSETQ. The CDR3 has 12 residues. V was clipped by 1 base and J by 4 bases, with 6 bases between them. The CDR3 loop reads CASSLWGYEQYV. The CDR3 DNA is TGCGCCAGCAGCTTGTGGGGTTACGAGCAGTACGTC.

This clonotype was detected ten times or more. This chain links TRBV7-3 with TRBJ1-1; D is perhaps TRBD1 (5 bases). Germline V gene data show CDR1 as SGHTA and CDR2 as FQGTGA. V dropped 5 bases and J dropped 1 base, with 11 bases sitting between them. This CDR3 is 14 amino acids long. The CDR3 DNA reads TGTGCCAGCAGCGCAACGGGGCAGAACACTGAAGCTTTCTTT. It encodes CASSATGQNTEAFF.

This clonotype was counted a single time. The V call is TRBV19, the J call TRBJ1-5; the D is unclear. The CDR3 runs to 18 residues. The V and J ends lost 4 bases and 2 bases respectively, with 21 bases between them. Germline lookup yields CDR1 LNHDA and CDR2 SQIVND (reference sequence). The DNA of the CDR3 is TGTGCCAGTAGTAATGGGGTTGAGTGGGGAATAGGCAATCAGCCCCAGCATTTT. It specifies CASSNGVEWGIGNQPQHF.

A remark on this clonotype: A much larger clone sits a single nucleotide away, making a read error possible. The chain combines TRBV7-1 with TRBJ1-6; D unclear. TRBV7-1 is given ORF status, its function remaining uncertain. The CDR3 runs 15 residues. CDR3 residues: CARRSPFLNTWALHF. For the CDR3, the DNA is TGTGCCCGCAGATCCCCCTTCTTGAATACATGGGCCCTCCACTTT.

The J gene is TRBJ2-1, the V gene TRBV15; possibly TRBD1 or TRBD2 for D (5 bases each). This CDR3 region has 15 residues. V was clipped by 0 bases and J by 8 bases, with 14 bases between them. Per germline, CDR1 LNHNV and CDR2 YYDKDF (reference sequence). The chain's CDR3 is CATSRDLTTGHEQFF. The CDR3 coding sequence is TGTGCCACCAGCAGAGATTTGACTACGGGGCATGAGCAGTTCTTC.

The rearrangement joins TRBV12-5 to TRBJ1-4; 8 positions match TRBD1. Germline values: CDR1 LGHNT, CDR2 FRNRAP. The V segment lost 5 bases and the J segment 8 bases; nucleotides outside the gene matches: 7. This CDR3 has 14 residues. CDR3 in DNA: TGTGCTAGTGGTGCGGACAGGGTACGGGAAAAACTGTTTTTT. This codes for CASGADRVREKLFF.

The chain is built from TRBV24-1 and TRBJ1-5; D possibly corresponds to TRBD1 (6 bases). The CDR3 has 15 residues. The germline V and J ends were trimmed by 4 bases and 1 base, with 10 bases remaining between them. Germline values: CDR1 KGHDR, CDR2 SFDVKD. The CDR3 spells CATSDPGQSNQPQHF. The CDR3 region has the DNA TGTGCCACCAGTGACCCTGGACAGAGCAATCAGCCCCAGCATTTT.

The gene calls are TRBV6-1 and TRBJ1-2; 8 positions match TRBD1. The CDR3 runs to 17 residues. The germline V gene has CDR1 MNHNS and CDR2 SASEGT. J lost 2 bases, V lost 7 bases, and 15 bases had no gene match. This chain's CDR3 is CASKGEGQDWSNYGYTF. In nucleotides, the CDR3 is TGTGCCAGCAAGGGGGAGGGACAGGATTGGTCCAACTATGGCTACACCTTC.

The gene calls are TRBV7-8 and TRBJ2-7; no clear D. Trimming left V 1 base short and J 6 bases short, with 10 bases between. Germline V CDR1 and CDR2: SGHVS, FQNEAQ. CDR3 length: 13 residues. The CDR3 loop reads CASSLVVLGEQYF. DNA for the CDR3: TGTGCCAGCAGCTTAGTCGTTCTGGGCGAGCAGTACTTC.

In its sample, this clonotype was seen a few times. This chain links TRBV19 with TRBJ1-2, with a weak D call TRBD1 (6 bases). Trimming shortened V by 9 bases and J by 3 bases, and 11 bases separated the two germline ends. Germline V lookup: CDR1 LNHDA, CDR2 SQIVND (reference sequence). This CDR3 has 12 residues. The CDR3 region is CASWGGDYGYTF. The DNA of the CDR3 is TGTGCCAGCTGGGGGGGCGACTATGGCTACACCTTC.

This clonotype was observed many times. The gene calls are TRBV7-6 and TRBJ2-2, with 9 bases aligning to TRBD2. Germline V CDR1 and CDR2: SGHVS, FNYEAQ. Trimming removed 5 bases from V and 7 bases from J; junction bases left unmatched: 11. The CDR3 covers 16 residues. The CDR3 DNA is TGTGCCAGCAGCCTCCGGCGGGAGGGGGGGAACGGGGAGCTGTTTTTT. Protein product: CASSLRREGGNGELFF.

This clonotype was detected once. The V and J genes are TRBV6-1 and TRBJ2-3; no firm D call. The CDR3 length is 13 residues. From germline, CDR1 is MNHNS and CDR2 SASEGT. V was cut by 6 bases and J by 4 bases, with 11 bases left in between. The CDR3 DNA follows: TGTGCCAGCAGCCTTCAACCCTCAGATACGCAGTATTTT. This codes for CASSLQPSDTQYF.